This entry lists 9 T cell receptor beta chains sequenced from one sample in a study of human T cells and chemical hapten exposure. Time point described: pre-sensitization, week 0. The sample's treatment: therapeutic diphenylcyclopropenone sensitization with weekly scalp DPC. MiXCR, applied by TCRdb to the RACE reads, yields one record per CDR3 protein. The sample yields 120,000 or so distinct CDR3 sequences, roughly 13% seen once. The sample consisted of whole blood, taken in connection with sensitization to the hapten diphenylcyclopropenone (DPC). The source of these receptors is a woman aged 18-29 years with alopecia areata. Some clones in this sample may be carry-over from other donors' samples.

This clonotype appeared a few times. The CDR3 here is CATSDLHARVFFEAFF. Written as DNA, the CDR3 is TGTGCCACCAGTGATTTGCACGCCAGGGTGTTCTTCGAAGCTTTCTTT. The chain employs TRBV24-1 and TRBJ1-1; D perhaps matches TRBD1 (5 bases). Germline loops: CDR1 KGHDR, CDR2 SFDVKD. This CDR3 contains 16 residues. V was pared by 0 bases and J by 8 bases, with 18 bases between.

This clonotype was picked up many times. The chain joins TRBV5-1 to TRBJ2-7; tentatively, D is TRBD1 (5 bases). The CDR3 consists of 14 residues. The V end was cut by 0 bases, the J end by 0 bases, with 7 bases between. The V gene's germline CDR1 is SGHRS and CDR2 YFSETQ. CDR3 loop: CASSLDRSSYEQYF. CDR3 DNA: TGCGCCAGCAGCTTGGACAGGAGCTCCTACGAGCAGTACTTC.

This clonotype occurred a few times. The chain carries TRBV12-3 or TRBV12-4 and TRBJ1-3, with 7 nucleotides matching TRBD1. The CDR3 covers 14 residues. V lost 8 bases and J lost 2; bases outside the gene matches: 6. The CDR3 reads CASQEGAPGNTIYF. The DNA of the CDR3 is TGTGCCAGCCAAGAGGGGGCTCCTGGAAACACCATATATTTT.

This clonotype was counted only a few times. The chain carries TRBV11-2 and TRBJ2-1; a weak D match, TRBD1 (5 bases). The germline gives CDR1 SGHAT, CDR2 FQNNGV. V was pared by 0 bases and J by 7 bases, with 19 bases between. CDR3 length: 17 residues. The CDR3 protein is CASSLETRQGLGNEQFF. In DNA form, the CDR3 reads TGTGCCAGCAGCTTAGAGACCCGGCAGGGTCTGGGGAATGAGCAGTTCTTC.

This clonotype has more than one count but fewer than ten. The chain links TRBV18 to TRBJ2-3; 8 bases fit TRBD2. The CDR3 spans 15 residues. Germline trimming cut 4 bases from V and 6 bases from J; bases unmatched to any gene: 9. CDR1 and CDR2 from the germline V gene are KGHSH and LQKENI. The CDR3 bases are TGTGCCAGCTCACAAAACAAGGGACTAGGCGATACGCAGTATTTT. Its protein product is CASSQNKGLGDTQYF. Drawing the rest from reference TRBV18 and TRBJ2-3, the complete variable domain is NAGVMQNPRHLVRRRGQEARLRCSPMKGHSHVYWYRQLPEEGLKFMVYLQKENIIDESGMPKERFSAEFPKEGPSILRIQQVVRGDSAAYFCASSQNKGLGDTQYFGPGTRLTVL.

The rearrangement joins TRBV5-3 to TRBJ2-3; D possibly corresponds to TRBD1 (7 bases). TRBV5-3 is filed as an ORF, its function uncertain. The CDR3 spans 16 residues. The V and J ends lost 5 bases and 5 bases respectively, with 21 bases between them. Here the CDR3 reads CARSLRGETGIDTQYF. CDR3 in DNA: TGTGCCAGAAGTCTCAGGGGGGAGACAGGGATAGATACGCAGTATTTT.

The rearrangement links TRBV7-2 to TRBJ2-3; TRBD2 agrees at 11 bases. The germline V gene has CDR1 SGHTA and CDR2 FQGNSA. With 5 bases clipped from V and 6 bases from J, the junction kept 7 bases outside the gene matches. The CDR3 is 15 residues long. The CDR3 nucleotides read TGTGCCAGCAGCGTTAGCGGGGGGGCCGGGGATACGCAGTATTTT. It yields the protein CASSVSGGAGDTQYF. Supplemented by reference TRBV7-2 and TRBJ2-3, the full variable domain reads GAGVSQSPSNKVTEKGKDVELRCDPISGHTALYWYRQSLGQGLEFLIYFQGNSAPDKSGLPSDRFSAERTGGSVSTLTIQRTQQEDSAVYLCASSVSGGAGDTQYFGPGTRLTVL.

V usage is TRBV5-6 and J usage is TRBJ2-6, with D possibly matching TRBD1 (6 bases). CDR1 is SGHDT, CDR2 YYEEEE, per germline. The V end lost 7 bases, the J end lost 1 base, and 18 bases lay between the germline ends. The CDR3 length is 17 residues. CDR3 protein: CASWGTGRASGANVLTF. CDR3 DNA sequence: TGTGCCAGCTGGGGAACAGGGCGTGCTTCTGGGGCCAACGTCCTGACTTTC.

V is TRBV4-3 and J is TRBJ2-5, with TRBD1 identical over 8 bases. With V trimmed by 4 bases and J by 4 bases, 8 bases remained unmatched. The CDR3 has 15 amino acids. The V gene's germline CDR1 is LGHNA and CDR2 YSLEER. The CDR3 protein is CASSLSGQARETQYF. For the CDR3, the DNA is TGCGCCAGCAGCCTATCGGGACAGGCGCGAGAGACCCAGTACTTC.